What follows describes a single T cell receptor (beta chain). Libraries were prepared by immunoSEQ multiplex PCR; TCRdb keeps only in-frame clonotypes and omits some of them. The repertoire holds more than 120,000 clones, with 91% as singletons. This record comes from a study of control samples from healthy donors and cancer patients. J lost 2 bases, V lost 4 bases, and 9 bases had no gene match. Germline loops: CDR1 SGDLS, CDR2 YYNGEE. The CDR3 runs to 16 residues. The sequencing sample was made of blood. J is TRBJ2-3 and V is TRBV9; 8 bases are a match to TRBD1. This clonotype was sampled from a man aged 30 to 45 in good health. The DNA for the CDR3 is TGTGCCAGCAGCAGCCCCGGGACAGGTTTCACAGATACGCAGTATTTT. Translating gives CASSSPGTGFTDTQYF.